This T cell receptor (beta chain) originates from a study of T cell responses to AZD1222 COVID-19 vaccine. Notes on the study in general: The span of vaccine-associated CD4 TCRs extended across spike, with dominance at 160-218 and 743-854.

With regard to this clone: Its specificity is not known.

The table came from immunoSEQ multiplex PCR; TCRdb's copy has only in-frame clones and leaves some out. Of 110,000 to 150,000 clones listed, 80% to 95% are singletons. The sequencing here drew on peripheral blood, taken on day 0 of AZD1222 vaccination. The source of this sequence is an adult in good health.

The CDR3 loop reads CASTPTGRTLYGYTF. CDR3 DNA sequence: TGTGCCAGCACCCCAACCGGACGAACTCTCTATGGCTACACCTTC. The J gene is TRBJ1-2, the V gene TRBV6-5; D call uncertain. V lost 7 bases, J lost 4 bases, and 19 bases lay in between. This CDR3 comprises 15 residues. The germline V gene encodes CDR1 MNHEY and CDR2 SVGAGI.